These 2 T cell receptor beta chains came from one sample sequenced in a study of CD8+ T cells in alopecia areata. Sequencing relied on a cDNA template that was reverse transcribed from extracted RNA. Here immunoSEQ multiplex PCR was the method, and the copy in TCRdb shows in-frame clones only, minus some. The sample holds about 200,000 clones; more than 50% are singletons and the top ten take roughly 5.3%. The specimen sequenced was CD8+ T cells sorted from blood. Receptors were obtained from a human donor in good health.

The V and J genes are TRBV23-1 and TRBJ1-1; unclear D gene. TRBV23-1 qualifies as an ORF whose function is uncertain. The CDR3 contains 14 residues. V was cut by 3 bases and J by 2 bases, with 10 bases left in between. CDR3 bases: TGCGCCAGCAGTCAGGGAGGGATTAACACTGAAGCTTTCTTT. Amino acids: CASSQGGINTEAFF.

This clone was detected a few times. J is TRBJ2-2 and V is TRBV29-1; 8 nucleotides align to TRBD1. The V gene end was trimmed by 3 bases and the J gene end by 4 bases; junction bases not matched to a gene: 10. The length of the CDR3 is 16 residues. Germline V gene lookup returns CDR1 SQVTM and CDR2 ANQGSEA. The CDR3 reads CSVETPGTGPTGELFF. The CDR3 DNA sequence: TGCAGCGTTGAGACACCCGGGACAGGCCCCACCGGGGAGCTGTTTTTT.